The clone carrying this TCR beta chain was detected only a few times. In the authors' methods: Estimation of nucleated cell counts was performed using reference gene primer amplification. Using immunoSEQ multiplex PCR, the repertoire was profiled, and TCRdb retains in-frame clones only, with some absent. Clone size and the V and J calls come from that table; the DNA yielded D and trimming. The sample shows around 150,000 clones, 84% of them seen only once. These data belong to a study of blood T cell repertoires in COVID-19. Study in general: Material from acute and convalescent COVID-19 was sourced from the United States, Italy and Spain. Nucleic acid was either cDNA or gDNA, and it came from T cells, B-cell-depleted T cells, or PBMCs.

Losses at the gene ends were 5 bases for V and 2 bases for J; bases not matched to a gene: 13. The CDR3 has 17 amino acids. Germline V lookup: CDR1 SGHAT, CDR2 FQNNGV. The clonotype comes from a woman aged 50 to 60 in a cohort sampled during active or convalescent COVID-19. Sequenced sample: peripheral blood. This sequence joins TRBV11-2 and TRBJ2-7, with 9 nucleotides matching TRBD2. CDR3 DNA sequence: TGTGCCAGCAGCACCGGCAGTAGCGGGGGCACGACCTACGAGCAGTACTTC. Its translation is CASSTGSSGGTTYEQYF.